The rows below give T cell receptor beta chains drawn from one sample of a study of graft-versus-host responses after intestinal transplantation. Repertoires were generated with immunoSEQ multiplex PCR, while TCRdb's copy carries only in-frame clones and drops some. The repertoire holds about 3,900 clones, with approximately 40% as singletons. The material sequenced was alloreactive CD8+ T cells from a mixed lymphocyte reaction culture, taken before transplantation. These receptors all come from a human patient who was an organ donor for intestinal transplantation. The conserved cysteine and the conserved F or W are not part of the CDR3 here. A D gene is named only where the DNA matches it firmly.

D	V	J	CDR3
-	TRBV19	TRBJ2-6	ASSTRHSGANVLT
TRBD2	TRBV10-3	TRBJ2-1	AIGNGLAGPNEQF
TRBD1	TRBV27	TRBJ2-2	ATRQGLNTGELF
TRBD1	TRBV15	TRBJ1-2	ATSHRQGDGYT
-	TRBV10-1	TRBJ1-1	ASSTRGGSEAF
-	TRBV10-3	TRBJ2-1	AISEVLVLVADNEQF
TRBD2	TRBV6-1	TRBJ2-7	ASSSLAGARYEQY
TRBD1	TRBV4-3	TRBJ1-2	ASSQGALDRTNYGYT
-	TRBV12-2	TRBJ2-3	ASRPTVDTQY
-	TRBV5-1	TRBJ2-1	ASSLNAGTPREQF
-	TRBV25-1	TRBJ2-2	ASSRHTGELF
-	TRBV6-6	TRBJ2-7	ASSYSVSYEQY
TRBD2	TRBV29-1	TRBJ2-1	SAATSGDYNEQF
-	TRBV6-5	TRBJ2-1	ASSCLGGYSYNEQF
-	TRBV28	TRBJ1-1	ASSLGQTNTEAF
-	TRBV9	TRBJ2-1	ASSGGPYYNEQF
-	TRBV5-4	TRBJ2-1	ASSLWPSGTYNEQF
-	TRBV2	TRBJ1-2	ASSGPPGLDRPYGYT
TRBD2	TRBV4-3	TRBJ2-7	ASSQTGREGVHEQY
-	TRBV5-6	TRBJ2-7	ASSRSDRYEQY
-	TRBV30	TRBJ2-1	AWSIWTAQEQF
TRBD1	TRBV5-1	TRBJ2-7	ASSLVGPGQPPYEQY
-	TRBV11-3	TRBJ2-7	ASSLEAVYEQY
TRBD1	TRBV4-2	TRBJ1-2	ASSRNQGAPGYT
-	TRBV6-6	TRBJ1-4	ASSYGAGGVKLF
-	TRBV5-6	TRBJ1-2	ASSLCSGYGYT
-	TRBV7-2	TRBJ1-1	ASSLQGYTEAF
-	TRBV28	TRBJ1-1	ASSFADINTEAF
-	TRBV9	TRBJ2-7	ASSVGAGSSYEQY
-	TRBV13	TRBJ2-1	ASSSTGIPYNEQF
-	TRBV21-1	TRBJ2-3	ASSKDGRGRRDTQY
TRBD1	TRBV6-5	TRBJ1-2	ASTDRQGARGYT
TRBD1	TRBV7-3	TRBJ2-3	ASSSGGRSVFDTQY
-	TRBV9	TRBJ1-1	ASSVVGDSGALNTEAF
-	TRBV7-8	TRBJ1-5	ASSPGVVVGNQPQH
-	TRBV27	TRBJ2-7	ASSPGTSPYEQY
TRBD1	TRBV7-9	TRBJ2-2	ASSLDRTGAGGELF
-	TRBV5-6	TRBJ2-7	ASSLEGGFSSYEQY
-	TRBV27	TRBJ2-7	ASSLRGGYEQY
-	TRBV7-3	TRBJ2-1	ASSPLSAAYNEQF
TRBD1	TRBV5-1	TRBJ2-7	ASSLEGVQGEYEQY
TRBD1	TRBV6-5	TRBJ1-2	ASSYFQGDGYT
TRBD1	TRBV11-2	TRBJ2-7	ASSLGGQYYEQY
TRBD2	TRBV7-6	TRBJ2-7	ASSLAPGGSVSYEQY
-	TRBV6-6	TRBJ1-1	ASSPQTYTEAF
-	TRBV15	TRBJ2-2	ATSSNRVFAGELF